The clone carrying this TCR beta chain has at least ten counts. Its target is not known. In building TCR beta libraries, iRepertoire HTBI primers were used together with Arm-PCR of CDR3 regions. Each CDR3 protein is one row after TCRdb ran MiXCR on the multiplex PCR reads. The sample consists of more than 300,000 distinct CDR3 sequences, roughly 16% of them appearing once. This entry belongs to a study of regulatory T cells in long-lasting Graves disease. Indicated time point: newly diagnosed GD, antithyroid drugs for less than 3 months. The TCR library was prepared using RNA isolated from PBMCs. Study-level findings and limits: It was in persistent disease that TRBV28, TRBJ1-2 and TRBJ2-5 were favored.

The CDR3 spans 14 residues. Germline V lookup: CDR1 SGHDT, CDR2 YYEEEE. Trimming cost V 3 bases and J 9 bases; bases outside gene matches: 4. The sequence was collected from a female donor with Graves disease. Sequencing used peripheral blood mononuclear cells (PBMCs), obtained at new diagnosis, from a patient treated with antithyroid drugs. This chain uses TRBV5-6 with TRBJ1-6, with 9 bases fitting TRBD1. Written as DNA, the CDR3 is TGTGCCAGCAGCTCGGGACAGGGAGGTTCACCCCTCCACTTT. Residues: CASSSGQGGSPLHF.